These 24 T cell receptor beta chains originate from one sample sequenced in a study of blood T cell repertoires in COVID-19. Here immunoSEQ multiplex PCR was the method, and the copy in TCRdb shows in-frame clones only, minus some. The table has 150,000 to 200,000 clones, roughly 84% seen once; the top ten hold 11%. Specimen: peripheral blood. These receptors all come from a man in his 70s with active or convalescent COVID-19.

The table lists this clone with a count of one. The rearrangement uses TRBV6-2 or TRBV6-3 and TRBJ1-2; D remains ambiguous. There are 13 residues in the CDR3. V was clipped by 0 bases and J by 6 bases, with 8 bases between them. CDR1 MNHEY and CDR2 SVGEGT come from the germline V gene. CDR3 residues: CASSYSRGNGYTF. The CDR3, as DNA: TGTGCCAGCAGTTACTCGAGAGGCAATGGCTACACCTTC.

The V and J genes are TRBV14 and TRBJ2-6; D is possibly TRBD1 (5 bases). V was pared by 4 bases and J by 3 bases, with 13 bases between. The CDR3 consists of 16 residues. The germline V gene has CDR1 SGHDN and CDR2 FVKESK. This chain's CDR3 is CASSRYQGGGANVLTF. The CDR3 coding sequence is TGTGCCAGCAGCCGATACCAGGGTGGTGGGGCCAACGTCCTGACTTTC.

The V gene is TRBV25-1, the J gene TRBJ1-2; no definite D call. The CDR3 spans 17 residues. CDR1 is MGHDK, CDR2 SYGVNS, per germline. V lost 5 bases, J lost 0 bases, and 19 bases lay in between. In nucleotides, the CDR3 is TGTGCCAGCAGTTACAAATCCCGGGGTTTGGCTAACTATGGCTACACCTTC. This translates into CASSYKSRGLANYGYTF.

The rearrangement links TRBV6-1 to TRBJ1-1; possibly TRBD1 for D (6 bases). The germline CDR1 and CDR2 sequences are MNHNS and SASEGT. Trimming removed 0 bases at V and 1 base at J, with 21 bases between. The CDR3 length is 19 residues. The CDR3: CASSEAALGGRKGNTEAFF. The DNA of the CDR3 is TGTGCCAGCAGTGAAGCAGCTTTGGGGGGGCGCAAGGGGAACACTGAAGCTTTCTTT.

This chain joins TRBV4-3 and TRBJ2-2; TRBD1 matches 7 bases. The junction had 5 bases not matched to a gene; V was cut back by 5 bases and J by 2 bases. In germline, CDR1 is LGHNA, CDR2 YSLEER. The CDR3 loop spans 15 amino acids. The CDR3, as DNA: TGCGCCAGCAGCAACCGGGACAGAAACACCGGGGAGCTGTTTTTT. This translates into CASSNRDRNTGELFF.

This rearrangement joins TRBV2 to TRBJ2-5, with TRBD2 matching over 7 bases. Losses at the gene ends were 6 bases for V and 0 bases for J; bases not matched to a gene: 4. The CDR3 consists of 14 residues. Germline CDR1 and CDR2: SNHLY and FYNNEI. The CDR3 spells CASSLGGDQETQYF. CDR3 bases: TGTGCCAGCAGCCTGGGGGGGGACCAAGAGACCCAGTACTTC.

V usage is TRBV5-1 and J usage is TRBJ1-1; 7 bases match TRBD1. Germline CDR1 SGHRS, CDR2 YFSETQ. The CDR3 runs 17 residues. The junction had 12 bases not matched to a gene; V was cut back by 4 bases and J by 0 bases. CDR3 amino acids: CASSPQGLQYMNTEAFF. The CDR3 bases are TGCGCCAGCAGCCCACAGGGGCTACAATACATGAACACTGAAGCTTTCTTT.

The chain is built from TRBV7-9 and TRBJ2-5; 7 bases are a match to TRBD1. V lost 5 bases and J lost 2; bases outside the gene matches: 5. Germline V gives CDR1 SEHNR, CDR2 FQNEAQ (reference sequence). The CDR3 is 14 amino acids. The CDR3 region has the DNA TGTGCCAGCAGCATGACAGGGAAGCAAGAGACCCAGTACTTC. Translated: CASSMTGKQETQYF.

The genes are TRBV30 and TRBJ1-6; 9 nucleotides match TRBD1. The CDR3 has 17 residues. Looked up from germline, CDR1 is GTSNPN and CDR2 is SVGIG (reference sequence). J was trimmed by 7 bases and V by 0 bases; bases with no gene match: 10. The CDR3: CAWSVEGTGLFNSPLHF. The CDR3 bases are TGTGCCTGGAGTGTAGAGGGGACAGGGCTTTTCAATTCACCCCTCCACTTT.

This rearrangement joins TRBV24-1 to TRBJ1-2, with 9 bases aligning to TRBD1. The CDR3 has 15 amino acids. Germline V gene data show CDR1 as KGHDR and CDR2 as SFDVKD. The trim removed 2 bases at V and 8 bases at J, leaving 8 bases unmatched. The CDR3 DNA reads TGTGCCACCAGTGATTGGGGACAGGGAAGGGGAGGCTACACCTTC. The encoded protein is CATSDWGQGRGGYTF.

The chain uses TRBV5-5 and TRBJ2-1, with a tentative D call TRBD1 (5 bases). Germline CDR1 is SGHKS and CDR2 is YYEKEE (reference sequence). V lost 1 base, J lost 8 bases, and 10 bases lay in between. The length of the CDR3 is 13 residues. CDR3 coding DNA: TGTGCCAGCAGCTTGTCCAGGGATCATGAGCAGTTCTTC. This encodes CASSLSRDHEQFF. The full variable domain, in which reference TRBV5-5 and TRBJ2-1 provide the parts outside the CDR3, is DAGVTQSPTHLIKTRGQQVTLRCSPISGHKSVSWYQQVLGQGPQFIFQYYEKEERGRGNFPDRFSARQFPNYSSELNVNALLLGDSALYLCASSLSRDHEQFFGPGTRLTVL.

The gene calls are TRBV30 and TRBJ2-5; a possible D gene is TRBD2 (5 bases). Germline V lookup: CDR1 GTSNPN, CDR2 SVGIG (reference sequence). The CDR3 is 11 amino acids. V shed 0 bases and J shed 9 bases, with 8 bases lying between them. This CDR3 reads CAWSVMEAQYF. CDR3 sequence (DNA): TGTGCCTGGAGTGTAATGGAGGCCCAGTACTTC.

This clone was seen a few times. The chain couples TRBV2 to TRBJ1-5; D might be TRBD1 (5 bases). This CDR3 is built from 16 residues. With 8 bases removed from V and 0 bases from J, the gap between germline ends came to 17 bases. Per the germline V gene, CDR1 is SNHLY and CDR2 is FYNNEI. Written as DNA, the CDR3 is TGTGCCAGCGCAAGACTGGGGCAGAATAGCAATCAGCCCCAGCATTTT. This codes for CASARLGQNSNQPQHF.

This chain links TRBV5-5 with TRBJ2-7; tentative D call: TRBD1 (5 bases). The V gene lost 4 bases and the J gene lost 4 bases, with 12 bases spanning the gap. The CDR3 consists of 13 residues. Looked up from germline, CDR1 is SGHKS and CDR2 is YYEKEE (reference sequence). The CDR3 region has the DNA TGTGCCAGCAGCCGACTCACAGGTTACGAGCAGTACTTC. This encodes CASSRLTGYEQYF.

The chain has TRBV27 and TRBJ2-5, with TRBD2 matching over 9 bases. The CDR3 is 14 residues long. V shed 5 bases, J shed 5 bases, and the junction held 6 bases outside the gene matches. Germline CDR1 and CDR2: MNHEY and SMNVEV (reference sequence). The CDR3 loop reads CASSTSRGGETQYF. CDR3 nucleotide sequence: TGTGCCAGCAGTACCTCGCGGGGGGGGGAGACCCAGTACTTC.

Many counts were recorded for this clone. The V and J genes are TRBV6-5 and TRBJ2-7; D is perhaps TRBD1 (5 bases). The CDR3 is 14 residues long. Trimming left V 4 bases short and J 6 bases short, with 16 bases between. CDR1 is MNHEY and CDR2 is SVGAGI in the germline V gene. Here the CDR3 reads CASSFQGQLSEQYF. Here the CDR3 DNA reads TGTGCCAGCAGTTTCCAGGGCCAGCTAAGCGAGCAGTACTTC.

V usage is TRBV27 and J usage is TRBJ2-1; 8 nucleotides match TRBD1. Per the germline V gene, CDR1 is MNHEY and CDR2 is SMNVEV (reference sequence). The CDR3 covers 17 residues. The trim removed 4 bases at V and 2 bases at J, leaving 10 bases unmatched. The CDR3 protein is CASSSLGTGRTYNEQFF. The CDR3 DNA sequence: TGTGCCAGCAGTTCCCTAGGGACAGGCAGGACCTACAATGAGCAGTTCTTC.

V usage is TRBV7-3 and J usage is TRBJ2-3; 13 positions agree with TRBD2. V lost 2 bases, J lost 5 bases, and 7 bases stayed unmatched. The CDR3 covers 17 residues. Per germline, CDR1 SGHTA and CDR2 FQGTGA. The DNA of the CDR3 is TGTGCCAGCAGCTTAGGAGGTCGGACTAGCGGGAGAGATACGCAGTATTTT. This translates into CASSLGGRTSGRDTQYF.

This rearrangement joins TRBV5-1 to TRBJ1-3; D gene ambiguous. The CDR3 has 18 residues. Trimming took 2 bases from V and 0 from J, leaving 18 bases between them. Germline lookup yields CDR1 SGHRS and CDR2 YFSETQ. The CDR3 is CASSFKETRESSGNTIYF. CDR3 nucleotide sequence: TGCGCCAGCAGCTTCAAGGAGACCCGAGAGAGCTCTGGAAACACCATATATTTT.

This chain uses TRBV7-2 with TRBJ1-4; D is unclear. The CDR3 length is 13 residues. Trimming cost V 4 bases and J 3 bases, with 6 bases left between them. Germline-derived CDR1 and CDR2 are SGHTA and FQGNSA. The CDR3 sequence is CASSYSPNEKLFF. DNA for the CDR3: TGTGCCAGCAGCTATAGCCCTAATGAAAAACTGTTTTTT.

V and J are TRBV10-3 and TRBJ1-5; TRBD1 matches at 8 bases. The germline V gene has CDR1 ENHRY and CDR2 SYGVKD. J lost 0 bases, V lost 3 bases, and 13 bases had no gene match. CDR3 length: 19 amino acids. This chain's CDR3 is CAISEGGSGGPYSNQPQHF. DNA of the CDR3: TGTGCCATCAGTGAAGGGGGGTCAGGGGGCCCCTATAGCAATCAGCCCCAGCATTTT.

The genes are TRBV6-1 and TRBJ2-3, with a possible D match to TRBD2 (6 bases). Trimming shortened V by 2 bases and J by 3 bases, and 15 bases separated the two germline ends. This CDR3 is 16 amino acids long. Per the germline V gene, CDR1 is MNHNS and CDR2 is SASEGT. The CDR3 DNA sequence: TGTGCCAGCAGTGAACTAGCGCTGGCGGCTACAGATACGCAGTATTTT. It yields the protein CASSELALAATDTQYF.

The sample holds one count of this clone. The V gene is TRBV19, the J gene TRBJ2-2, with D uncertain. The CDR3 runs to 13 residues. Trimming shortened V by 6 bases and J by 3 bases, and 8 bases separated the two germline ends. Germline CDR1 reads LNHDA; CDR2 reads SQIVND (reference sequence). The CDR3 sequence is CASREYHTGELFF. Written as DNA, the CDR3 is TGTGCCAGTAGAGAGTATCACACCGGGGAGCTGTTTTTT.

This sequence joins TRBV12-2 and TRBJ2-7; the DNA was not compared with TRBD1, the D call given in the table. TRBV12-2 has pseudogene status. The CDR3 covers 15 residues. CDR3 sequence (DNA): TGTGCAAGTCGCTTAGCGGGACATGGAGAATACGAGCAGTACTTC. This translates into CASRLAGHGEYEQYF.